This is a list of T cell receptor beta chains from one sample in a study of T-cell reconstitution after alpha-beta-depleted transplantation in children. Each CDR3 protein gets one entry after TCRdb re-called the PCR reads with MiXCR. The table records some 78,000 distinct CDR3 sequences, about 14% of them present only once. The source material was PBMCs, mostly from graft donor cells, sampled 180 days after TCRalphabeta/CD19-depleted stem cell transplant. These receptors came from a male patient aged 2 to 9 who had a stem cell transplant for acute lymphoblastic leukemia, so the T cells may come from the graft donor. Both conserved end residues are part of each CDR3. Fields, in order: clone size, D gene, V gene, J gene, CDR3 DNA, CDR3 protein. The D gene is left open where the match is weak. The size of a clone is reported for some rows only, either as once, few or many, or as a class for expanded clones.

clone_size: .; d_call: TRBD1; v_call: TRBV18; j_call: TRBJ1-2; cdr3_nt: TGTGCCAGCTCACTGAAGCAACGACAGGGATCGGATGGCTACACCTTC; cdr3_aa: CASSLKQRQGSDGYTF
clone_size: few; d_call: .; v_call: TRBV5-1; j_call: TRBJ2-2; cdr3_nt: TGCGCCAGCAGCTTTAGAAACACCGGGGAGCTGTTTTTT; cdr3_aa: CASSFRNTGELFF
clone_size: few; d_call: .; v_call: TRBV11-2; j_call: TRBJ2-2; cdr3_nt: TGTGCCAGCAGTCCCGCGACCGGGGAGCTGTTTTTT; cdr3_aa: CASSPATGELFF
clone_size: many; d_call: .; v_call: TRBV12-3/TRBV12-4; j_call: TRBJ2-7; cdr3_nt: TGTGCCAGCAGTTTAGTCAGCTCCTACGAGCAGTACTTC; cdr3_aa: CASSLVSSYEQYF
clone_size: .; d_call: .; v_call: TRBV9; j_call: TRBJ1-6; cdr3_nt: TGTGCCAGCAGCGTGGAGGGGGCCTATAATTCACCCCTCCACTTT; cdr3_aa: CASSVEGAYNSPLHF
clone_size: .; d_call: .; v_call: TRBV5-1; j_call: TRBJ2-6; cdr3_nt: TGCGCCAGCAGCTTGTCCCGAGCCCTCTCTGGGGCCAACGTCCTGACTTTC; cdr3_aa: CASSLSRALSGANVLTF
clone_size: few; d_call: TRBD2; v_call: TRBV9; j_call: TRBJ2-2; cdr3_nt: TGTGCCAGCAGCGTAGGTATCCAGCGGGGAGCCGGGGAGCTGTTTTTT; cdr3_aa: CASSVGIQRGAGELFF
clone_size: few; d_call: .; v_call: TRBV6-1; j_call: TRBJ2-3; cdr3_nt: TGTGCCAGCATGCCAGGGGTCACAGATACGCAGTATTTT; cdr3_aa: CASMPGVTDTQYF
clone_size: .; d_call: TRBD1; v_call: TRBV9; j_call: TRBJ1-2; cdr3_nt: TGTGCCAGCAGCGTACTCACAGGGGCGGAAGGCTACACCTTC; cdr3_aa: CASSVLTGAEGYTF
clone_size: .; d_call: TRBD1; v_call: TRBV25-1; j_call: TRBJ2-6; cdr3_nt: TGTGCCAGTTCAAGAGGACAGGGGGGATCTGGGGCCAACGTCCTGACTTTC; cdr3_aa: CASSRGQGGSGANVLTF
clone_size: .; d_call: .; v_call: TRBV4-3; j_call: TRBJ2-2; cdr3_nt: TGCGCCAGCAGCCAAGGCGGGTGGGGTATGGAGCTGTTTTTT; cdr3_aa: CASSQGGWGMELFF
clone_size: many; d_call: .; v_call: TRBV5-6; j_call: TRBJ2-4; cdr3_nt: TGTGCCAGCAGCTTTGGGCGAGGGCACATTCAGTACTTC; cdr3_aa: CASSFGRGHIQYF
clone_size: .; d_call: .; v_call: TRBV27; j_call: TRBJ2-7; cdr3_nt: TGTGCCAGCAGTTTATATGGCTTTCTCGAGCAGTACTTC; cdr3_aa: CASSLYGFLEQYF
clone_size: few; d_call: TRBD1; v_call: TRBV5-1; j_call: TRBJ2-1; cdr3_nt: TGCGCCAGCAGCTTAGGGACAGGGGGAAATGAGCAGTTCTTC; cdr3_aa: CASSLGTGGNEQFF
clone_size: few; d_call: .; v_call: TRBV7-2; j_call: TRBJ1-5; cdr3_nt: TGTGCCAGCAGCCTGAGTCGACGGAGCAATCAGCCCCAGCATTTT; cdr3_aa: CASSLSRRSNQPQHF
clone_size: .; d_call: .; v_call: TRBV6-2/TRBV6-3; j_call: TRBJ2-7; cdr3_nt: TGTGCCAGCAGTTACACCAGGGCCCACGAGCAGTACTTC; cdr3_aa: CASSYTRAHEQYF
clone_size: few; d_call: .; v_call: TRBV20-1; j_call: TRBJ2-1; cdr3_nt: TGCAGTGCGCACAGGGTAGGGGAGCAGTTCTTC; cdr3_aa: CSAHRVGEQFF
clone_size: many; d_call: TRBD1; v_call: TRBV20-1; j_call: TRBJ1-2; cdr3_nt: TGCAGTGCGAGCCGGGACAGCTATGGCTACACCTTC; cdr3_aa: CSASRDSYGYTF
clone_size: many; d_call: .; v_call: TRBV7-2; j_call: TRBJ2-5; cdr3_nt: TGTGCCAGCAGCTTAGACCGGGGGTCAGAGACCCAGTACTTC; cdr3_aa: CASSLDRGSETQYF
clone_size: few; d_call: .; v_call: TRBV10-3; j_call: TRBJ1-6; cdr3_nt: TGTGCCATCAGGGCGACCTGGGACTCACCCCTCCACTTT; cdr3_aa: CAIRATWDSPLHF
clone_size: .; d_call: .; v_call: TRBV7-2; j_call: TRBJ2-5; cdr3_nt: TGTGCCAGCAGCCCAGGGCCCCAAGAGACCCAGTACTTC; cdr3_aa: CASSPGPQETQYF
clone_size: many; d_call: .; v_call: TRBV29-1; j_call: TRBJ2-1; cdr3_nt: TGCAGCGTCCCTGAATATGCGGGTGAGCAGTTCTTC; cdr3_aa: CSVPEYAGEQFF
clone_size: .; d_call: TRBD1; v_call: TRBV11-2; j_call: TRBJ1-5; cdr3_nt: TGTGCCAGCAGCTGGGGCGAGACAGGGGTAAGTCAGCCCCAGCATTTT; cdr3_aa: CASSWGETGVSQPQHF
clone_size: many; d_call: TRBD1; v_call: TRBV20-1; j_call: TRBJ2-1; cdr3_nt: TGCAGTGCTAGAGGGGACAGATGGCCTGAGCAGTTCTTC; cdr3_aa: CSARGDRWPEQFF